Listed here is a single TCR beta chain. Sequencing was performed with immunoSEQ multiplex PCR; in TCRdb, only in-frame clones are kept and a portion is missing. The profile shows roughly 70,000 clones, roughly nine tenths of them singletons. Losses at the gene ends were 2 bases for V and 4 bases for J; bases not matched to a gene: 19. CDR1 SGHVS and CDR2 FQNEAQ come from the germline V gene. CDR3 length equals 20 residues. This sample stems from a study of OX40 agonist ivuxolimab in advanced cancers. Across the study: Patients achieving partial responses numbered three: one hepatocellular carcinoma case and two cutaneous melanoma cases.

This TCR derives from an adult with an advanced solid tumor such as melanoma, head and neck, liver or kidney cancer. The rearrangement links TRBV7-8 to TRBJ1-4, with TRBD1 matching over 7 bases. This sample comprised CD4+ or CD8+ T cells sorted from blood, obtained in a trial of the OX40 agonist ivuxolimab. The CDR3 DNA follows: TGTGCCAGCAGCTTACTTCCTTTAAATAACAGGGGTGGAAGTAATGAAAAACTGTTTTTT. Protein sequence: CASSLLPLNNRGGSNEKLFF. The full variable domain, completed using reference TRBV7-8 and TRBJ1-4, is GAGVSQSPRYKVAKRGQDVALRCDPISGHVSLFWYQQALGQGPEFLTYFQNEAQLDKSGLPSDRFFAERPEGSVSTLKIQRTQQEDSAVYLCASSLLPLNNRGGSNEKLFFGSGTQLSVL.